The clone carrying this T cell receptor (beta chain) was counted between two and nine times. Time point reported: patch test 2, 6 weeks after DPC sensitization. Noted treatment: therapeutic diphenylcyclopropenone sensitization with weekly scalp DPC. This entry comes from a study of human T cells and chemical hapten exposure. TCRdb re-derived calls from the RACE reads in MiXCR, one entry per CDR3 protein. The sample consists of about 78,000 distinct CDR3 sequences, 8.5% of them appearing once. Source: whole blood, taken in connection with sensitization to the hapten diphenylcyclopropenone (DPC). The receptor was derived from a woman in her 50s with alopecia areata. Some clones in this sample may be carry-over from other donors' samples.

This CDR3 reads CAISGASGRQAYEQYF. DNA for the CDR3: TGTGCCATCAGTGGTGCTAGCGGGAGGCAAGCCTACGAGCAGTACTTC. The genes are TRBV10-3 and TRBJ2-7, with 11 bases that match TRBD2. The CDR3 is 16 residues long. Per the germline V gene, CDR1 is ENHRY and CDR2 is SYGVKD. The ends lost 4 bases at V and 2 bases at J; junction bases unmatched: 7.